A single sample is the source of the 21 T cell receptor beta chains below, sequenced in a study of cytomegalovirus exposure and HLA in healthy donors. PCR employed 60 Vbeta and 13 Jbeta primers. Sequenced by immunoSEQ multiplex PCR; TCRdb stores in-frame clones only, minus some. The sample yields about 45,000 clones, around 53% seen once. The sequenced sample consisted of PBMCs. The receptors come from a man aged 55 to 70 in good health and CMV-seronegative.

This chain uses TRBV6-1 with TRBJ1-2; possible D gene TRBD1, 5 bases. The CDR3 covers 15 residues. The germline V and J ends were trimmed by 5 bases and 3 bases, with 16 bases remaining between them. Looked up from germline, CDR1 is MNHNS and CDR2 is SASEGT. Written as DNA, the CDR3 is TGTGCCAGCAGTCCCCAGGGAGGGCGAGACTATGGCTACACCTTC. Translating it yields CASSPQGGRDYGYTF.

V usage is TRBV5-1 and J usage is TRBJ2-5; 10 bases are shared with TRBD2. V was clipped by 0 bases and J by 5 bases; unmatched bases: 7. The germline V gene has CDR1 SGHRS and CDR2 YFSETQ. The CDR3 has 16 residues. The DNA of the CDR3 is TGCGCCAGCAGCTTGGAGGCTAGCGGGAGTGGGGAGACCCAGTACTTC. Translating gives CASSLEASGSGETQYF.

V and J are TRBV9 and TRBJ2-4; tentatively, D is TRBD1 (5 bases). Trimming removed 0 bases at V and 7 bases at J, with 11 bases between. The CDR3 consists of 14 residues. The germline CDR1 and CDR2 sequences are SGDLS and YYNGEE. The CDR3 region is CASSVGPGNNIQYF. The CDR3 nucleotides read TGTGCCAGCAGCGTAGGTCCAGGGAACAACATTCAGTACTTC.

V and J are TRBV7-2 and TRBJ2-1, with 8 positions matching TRBD2. This CDR3 is built from 14 residues. Germline loops: CDR1 SGHTA, CDR2 FQGNSA. V lost 3 bases, J lost 4 bases, and 2 bases stayed unmatched. CDR3 in amino acids: CASSFTSGYNEQFF. Here the CDR3 DNA reads TGTGCCAGCAGCTTTACTAGCGGATACAATGAGCAGTTCTTC.

The CDR3 nucleotides read TGTGCCAGCAGCTTCGGTGGGAGTGGCGGGGATACGCAGTATTTT. This encodes CASSFGGSGGDTQYF. The rearrangement links TRBV5-4 to TRBJ2-3, with a possible D match to TRBD2 (5 bases). The CDR3 loop spans 15 amino acids. V was shortened by 2 bases and J by 6 bases, with 16 bases between the two germline ends. Germline values: CDR1 SGHNT, CDR2 YYREEE (reference sequence).

The rearrangement joins TRBV29-1 to TRBJ1-3; D gene uncertain. The CDR3 length is 12 residues. From germline, CDR1 is SQVTM and CDR2 ANQGSEA. Trimming stripped 7 bases from V and 0 bases from J, with 7 bases between. CDR3 sequence: CSGQYSGNTIYF. Written as DNA, the CDR3 is TGCAGCGGACAATACTCTGGAAACACCATATATTTT.

The chain carries TRBV14 and TRBJ2-1, with D possibly matching TRBD2 (5 bases). Germline CDR1 SGHDN, CDR2 FVKESK. There are 18 residues in the CDR3. Deletions cut 4 bases from V and 0 bases from J, with 19 bases between. CDR3: CASSRKINTGSSYNEQFF. The DNA of the CDR3 is TGTGCCAGCAGCCGAAAGATAAATACGGGGAGCTCCTACAATGAGCAGTTCTTC.

The chain combines TRBV20-1 with TRBJ2-1, with D hard to call. CDR1 DFQATT and CDR2 SNEGSKA come from the germline V gene (reference sequence). Between the trimmed V and J ends, which lost 3 bases and 6 bases, there was a span of 6 bases. CDR3 length: 11 residues. This CDR3 is CSARAVNEQFF. The CDR3, as DNA: TGCAGTGCTAGGGCGGTCAATGAGCAGTTCTTC.

This CDR3 reads CASSLASSYEQYF. CDR3 in DNA: TGTGCCAGCAGCTTAGCTAGTTCCTACGAGCAGTACTTC. The V gene is TRBV7-7, the J gene TRBJ2-7; no definite D call. Germline-derived CDR1 and CDR2 are SSHAT and FNYEAQ (reference sequence). V lost 0 bases, J lost 1 base, and 4 bases lay in between. The CDR3 spans 13 residues. Supplemented by reference TRBV7-7 and TRBJ2-7, the full variable domain reads GAGVSQSPRYKVTKRGQDVTLRCDPISSHATLYWYQQALGQGPEFLTYFNYEAQPDKSGLPSDRFSAERPEGSISTLTIQRTEQRDSAMYRCASSLASSYEQYFGPGTRLTVT.

This chain uses TRBV11-2 with TRBJ1-1, with TRBD1 identical over 7 bases. Germline CDR1 SGHAT, CDR2 FQNNGV. Losses at the gene ends were 0 bases for V and 9 bases for J; bases not matched to a gene: 10. This CDR3 has 15 amino acids. As DNA, the CDR3 is TGTGCCAGCAGCTTAGATTCGGCAGGGGGTGTACAAGCTTTCTTT. Translating gives CASSLDSAGGVQAFF.

This chain links TRBV5-1 with TRBJ2-1, with TRBD1 identical over 8 bases. J gave up 6 bases and V 4 bases, and 6 bases lay outside the gene matches. Germline loops: CDR1 SGHRS, CDR2 YFSETQ. The CDR3 extends over 14 amino acids. CDR3 in DNA: TGCGCCAGCAGCCCCAGGGGGCTGGCCAATGAGCAGTTCTTC. Translating it yields CASSPRGLANEQFF.

This clone was observed a handful of times. The rearrangement links TRBV27 to TRBJ1-1; TRBD1 matches 7 bases. The germline V gene encodes CDR1 MNHEY and CDR2 SMNVEV (reference sequence). The length of the CDR3 is 13 residues. V lost 5 bases, J lost 13 bases, and 13 bases stayed unmatched. Here the CDR3 DNA reads TGTGCCAGCAGTCCCAGGGGGACCTACGACGTTTTCTTT. Protein sequence: CASSPRGTYDVFF.

This clone showed up just a few times. This chain connects TRBV7-9 to TRBJ1-1, with a tentative D call TRBD1 (5 bases). From germline, CDR1 is SEHNR and CDR2 FQNEAQ (reference sequence). CDR3 length: 14 residues. V was pared by 4 bases and J by 4 bases, with 13 bases between. CDR3 DNA sequence: TGTGCCAGCAGCTCAGCCCGGAGGGGCACTGAAGCTTTCTTT. This gives the protein CASSSARRGTEAFF.

The chain has TRBV4-2 and TRBJ1-1; unclear D gene. The V gene lost 7 bases and the J gene lost 1 base, with 19 bases spanning the gap. Germline CDR1 and CDR2: LGHNA and YNFKEQ. This CDR3 region has 16 residues. The CDR3 nucleotides read TGTGCCAGCACCCTCAAGCCCGCGGCGGAGAACACTGAAGCTTTCTTT. This codes for CASTLKPAAENTEAFF.

The chain recombines TRBV30 with TRBJ1-3; 11 positions match TRBD1. The CDR3 is 15 amino acids. Germline CDR1 reads GTSNPN; CDR2 reads SVGIG (reference sequence). V trimming: 0 bases; J trimming: 8 bases; junction bases outside the gene matches: 6. The CDR3 coding sequence is TGTGCCTGGAGTGTAACTGGACAGGGGGCAGACACCATATATTTT. This gives the protein CAWSVTGQGADTIYF.

The chain carries TRBV23-1 and TRBJ2-5, with 7 bases that match TRBD1. TRBV23-1 is an open reading frame whose function is uncertain. The trim removed 3 bases at V and 1 base at J, leaving 2 bases unmatched. This CDR3 is 14 amino acids long. The CDR3: CASSHWDSQETQYF. In DNA, the CDR3 is TGCGCCAGCAGTCATTGGGACAGCCAAGAGACCCAGTACTTC.

This chain uses TRBV6-1 with TRBJ2-7; 10 bases map to TRBD1. V gave up 7 bases and J gave up 0 bases; unmatched junction bases: 3. Germline V gene lookup returns CDR1 MNHNS and CDR2 SASEGT. The CDR3 is made up of 14 amino acids. The CDR3 here is CASTRTGGSYEQYF. CDR3 DNA: TGTGCCAGCACGCGGACAGGGGGCTCCTACGAGCAGTACTTC.

The chain recombines TRBV7-9 with TRBJ1-5; 7 bases are shared with TRBD1. The germline gives CDR1 SEHNR, CDR2 FQNEAQ (reference sequence). V dropped 6 bases and J dropped 7; count of bases not matched to a gene: 12. This CDR3 is 15 amino acids long. This CDR3 is CASSSQGVGSQPQHF. The CDR3 nucleotides read TGTGCCAGCAGTTCTCAGGGGGTCGGAAGCCAGCCCCAGCATTTT.

The rearrangement uses TRBV30 and TRBJ2-7; TRBD1 might be the D (6 bases). Germline V lookup: CDR1 GTSNPN, CDR2 SVGIG (reference sequence). With 1 base removed from V and 4 bases from J, the gap between germline ends came to 11 bases. The CDR3 is 13 residues long. The CDR3 nucleotides are TGTGCCTGGAGTGCAGGGGCGCCGTACGAGCAGTACTTC. As protein: CAWSAGAPYEQYF.

The chain couples TRBV7-8 to TRBJ2-1; possible D gene TRBD2, 6 bases. Germline values: CDR1 SGHVS, CDR2 FQNEAQ. This CDR3 is 12 amino acids long. The V end lost 5 bases, the J end lost 15 bases, and 17 bases lay between the germline ends. The CDR3 loop reads CASSTRTSWAFF. The CDR3 nucleotides read TGTGCCAGCAGCACCCGAACTAGCTGGGCGTTCTTC.

For the CDR3, the DNA is TGTGCCAGCACGAGGGGGGGACAGGGGAGCACTGAAGCTTTCTTT. Its protein product is CASTRGGQGSTEAFF. This sequence joins TRBV6-1 and TRBJ1-1; 10 bases agree with TRBD1. With 7 bases clipped from V and 4 bases from J, the junction kept 9 bases outside the gene matches. This CDR3 contains 15 residues. CDR1 MNHNS and CDR2 SASEGT come from the germline V gene.